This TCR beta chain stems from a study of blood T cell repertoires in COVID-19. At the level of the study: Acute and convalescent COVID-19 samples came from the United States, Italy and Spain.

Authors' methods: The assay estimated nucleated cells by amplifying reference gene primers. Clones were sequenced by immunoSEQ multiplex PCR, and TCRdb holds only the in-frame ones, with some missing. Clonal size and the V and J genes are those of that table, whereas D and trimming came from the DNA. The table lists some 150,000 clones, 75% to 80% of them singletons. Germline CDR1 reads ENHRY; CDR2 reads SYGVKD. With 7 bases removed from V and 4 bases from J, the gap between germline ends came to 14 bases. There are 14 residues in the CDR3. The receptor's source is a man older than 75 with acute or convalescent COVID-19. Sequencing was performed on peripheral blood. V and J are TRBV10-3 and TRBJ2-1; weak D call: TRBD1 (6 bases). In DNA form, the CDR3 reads TGTGCCATCACCCATCCGGACAGATACAATGAGCAGTTCTTC. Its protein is CAITHPDRYNEQFF.